This TCR beta chain was obtained from a study of T-cell reconstitution after alpha-beta-depleted transplantation in children. Study outcomes and limitations: Among T cells one year after transplant, newly produced cells accounted for most counts and diversity.

TCRbeta library preparation incorporated unique molecular identifiers. TCRdb reprocessed the PCR reads with MiXCR, giving one entry per CDR3 protein. Of about 980,000 distinct CDR3 sequences in the sample, under 30% were seen once. The germline CDR1 and CDR2 sequences are MNHEY and SVGAGI. The J segment lost 14 bases and the V segment lost 4 bases, leaving 5 bases of the junction unmatched. This CDR3 comprises 12 residues. Notes on this clonotype: The antigen is unknown.

The sequencing used PBMCs, mostly from graft donor cells, collected 360 days after TCRalphabeta/CD19-depleted stem cell transplant. The chain has TRBV6-5 and TRBJ1-6; 7 bases are a match to TRBD1. This TCR was recovered from a boy under two years old who had a stem cell transplant for SCID, so the T cells may come from the graft donor. As DNA, the CDR3 is TGTGCCAGCAGTTCCCGGGACAGTTCCCTCCACTTT. This codes for CASSSRDSSLHF.